This is a list of T cell receptor beta chains from one sample in a study of regulatory T cells in long-lasting Graves disease. TCRdb re-derived calls from the multiplex PCR reads in MiXCR, one entry per CDR3 protein. The sample contains hundreds of thousands of distinct CDR3 sequences, 15% to 20% of which appear only once. This sample was shared with a second study, whose subject was T cells in Graves' hyperthyroidism and ophthalmopathy.

The sequences come from peripheral blood mononuclear cells (PBMCs), collected at new diagnosis, from a patient treated with antithyroid drugs. The source is a woman aged 25 to 39 with Graves disease. Both conserved end residues are part of each CDR3. D genes are given only for firm matches. Size values are once, few and many counts, or a class for expanded clones, and some rows have none.

D gene	clone size	V gene	J gene	CDR3 protein	CDR3 DNA
-	-	TRBV2	TRBJ1-3	CASSEGQGRGNTIYF	TGTGCCAGCAGTGAAGGCCAGGGGAGGGGAAACACCATATATTTT
-	-	TRBV27	TRBJ2-7	CASSLTTGYEQYF	TGTGCCAGCAGTTTAACAACAGGCTACGAGCAGTACTTC
TRBD2	many	TRBV5-1	TRBJ2-1	CASAVGLAGYNEQFF	TGCGCCAGCGCCGTAGGACTAGCGGGATACAATGAGCAGTTCTTC
-	few	TRBV3-1	TRBJ2-5	CASSQGAVGETQYF	TGTGCCAGCAGCCAAGGGGCGGTTGGGGAGACCCAGTACTTC
-	many	TRBV20-1	TRBJ1-5	CSARYGQVGQPQHF	TGCAGTGCTAGATACGGGCAGGTCGGGCAGCCCCAGCATTTT
TRBD1	-	TRBV20-1	TRBJ2-3	CSARDRGRSDTQYF	TGCAGTGCTAGAGACAGGGGGCGGTCAGATACGCAGTATTTT
-	-	TRBV10-1	TRBJ1-5	CASSHRRGVWSQHF	TGCGCCAGCAGTCATCGAAGGGGGGTGTGGTCCCAGCATTTT
-	-	TRBV20-1	TRBJ2-7	CSAALRDTSYEQYF	TGCAGTGCTGCACTTCGGGACACCTCTTACGAGCAGTACTTC
TRBD2	-	TRBV10-3	TRBJ2-1	CAISGLAGGRNNEQFF	TGTGCCATCAGCGGACTAGCGGGAGGGAGAAACAATGAGCAGTTCTTC
TRBD2	-	TRBV12-5	TRBJ2-2	CASGLVLASGYTGELFF	TGTGCTAGTGGTTTGGTATTGGCTAGCGGGTACACCGGGGAGCTGTTTTTT
TRBD2	many	TRBV6-1	TRBJ2-3	CASSIDPGLQDTQYF	TGTGCCAGCAGTATTGACCCGGGACTACAAGATACGCAGTATTTT
-	-	TRBV6-1	TRBJ2-5	CASRSLGRIQETQYF	TGTGCCAGCAGGTCGTTAGGGCGGATACAAGAGACCCAGTACTTC
TRBD2	many	TRBV7-2	TRBJ2-6	CASSLGTSGAPGANVLTF	TGTGCCAGCAGCTTAGGGACTAGCGGTGCCCCTGGGGCCAACGTCCTGACTTTC
TRBD1	-	TRBV28	TRBJ1-2	CASSTSQGRLLF	TGTGCCAGCAGCACCTCACAGGGGAGGCTGCTCTTC
TRBD2	many	TRBV6-5	TRBJ2-1	CASSYRGSSYNEQFF	TGTGCCAGCAGTTACCGCGGGAGTTCCTACAATGAGCAGTTCTTC
-	many	TRBV5-1	TRBJ2-1	CASSLTPYNEQFF	TGCGCCAGCAGCCTTACTCCCTACAATGAGCAGTTCTTC
TRBD1	many	TRBV20-1	TRBJ2-7	CSVPRRDRIYEQYF	TGCAGTGTTCCGCGGCGGGACAGGATCTACGAGCAGTACTTC
-	many	TRBV7-3	TRBJ2-7	CASSLGPGRQYEQYF	TGTGCCAGCAGCTTAGGACCGGGCCGCCAGTACGAGCAGTACTTC
TRBD2	-	TRBV15	TRBJ2-1	CATSRTSGGANEQFF	TGTGCCACCAGCAGGACTAGCGGGGGGGCCAATGAGCAGTTCTTC
-	-	TRBV9	TRBJ2-7	CASSSSLGYEQYF	TGTGCCAGCAGTTCCTCACTAGGGTACGAGCAGTACTTC
TRBD1	many	TRBV6-1	TRBJ2-7	CASADRGKSDEQYF	TGTGCCAGCGCAGACAGGGGGAAGTCAGACGAGCAGTACTTC
-	many	TRBV7-2	TRBJ2-7	CASSPTGRYEQYF	TGTGCCAGCAGCCCCACAGGGAGGTACGAGCAGTACTTC
-	-	TRBV10-3	TRBJ1-3	CAISEVTSGNTIYF	TGTGCCATCAGTGAGGTGACCTCTGGAAACACCATATATTTT
TRBD2	-	TRBV7-3	TRBJ2-1	CASSLGLAGAGSYNEQFF	TGTGCTAGCAGCTTAGGGCTAGCGGGAGCGGGTTCCTACAATGAGCAGTTCTTC
-	-	TRBV18	TRBJ1-1	CASSPGQIFGTEAFF	TGTGCCAGCTCACCGGGGCAGATTTTCGGCACTGAAGCTTTCTTT
TRBD2	few	TRBV12-3/TRBV12-4	TRBJ2-7	CASSPQLAGVTEQYF	TGTGCCAGCAGTCCTCAACTAGCGGGAGTAACCGAGCAGTACTTC
-	-	TRBV5-1	TRBJ1-2	CASSLVENYGYTF	TGCGCCAGCAGCTTGGTGGAGAACTATGGCTACACCTTC
-	-	TRBV7-9	TRBJ2-1	CASSPPGAGWNNEQFF	TGTGCCAGCAGCCCCCCAGGCGCAGGGTGGAACAATGAGCAGTTCTTC
-	many	TRBV12-3/TRBV12-4	TRBJ2-7	CASSFGDKAYEQYF	TGTGCCAGCAGTTTTGGGGACAAGGCCTACGAGCAGTACTTC
-	few	TRBV9	TRBJ1-6	CASSPLDSRSYNSPLHF	TGTGCCAGCAGCCCTCTGGACAGTCGCTCCTATAATTCACCCCTCCACTTT
-	many	TRBV29-1	TRBJ2-2	CSVANHGELFF	TGCAGCGTTGCCAATCATGGGGAGCTGTTTTTT
-	-	TRBV11-2	TRBJ2-7	CASSLDFPLTYEQYF	TGTGCCAGCAGCTTAGATTTTCCCCTAACCTACGAGCAGTACTTC
-	many	TRBV28	TRBJ1-6	CASTNGGLNSPLHF	TGTGCCAGCACAAACGGGGGGCTGAATTCACCCCTCCACTTT
-	few	TRBV20-1	TRBJ2-3	CALEIPSTDTQYF	TGCGCCCTGGAGATCCCTAGCACAGATACGCAGTATTTT
-	few	TRBV6-1	TRBJ1-2	CASSQAIPGGYTF	TGTGCCAGCAGCCAAGCCATCCCTGGGGGCTACACCTTC
TRBD2	many	TRBV12-3/TRBV12-4	TRBJ2-1	CASSIYTGTSNEQFF	TGTGCCAGCAGTATTTACACCGGGACTAGCAATGAGCAGTTCTTC
TRBD1	many	TRBV12-3/TRBV12-4	TRBJ2-7	CASSTGTGAYEQYF	TGTGCCAGCAGTACCGGGACAGGAGCCTACGAGCAGTACTTC
TRBD1	few	TRBV29-1	TRBJ2-5	CSVQDRVQETQYF	TGCAGCGTCCAAGACAGGGTCCAAGAGACCCAGTACTTC
-	-	TRBV2	TRBJ2-3	CASSWTGNGDTQYF	TGTGCCAGCAGTTGGACTGGAAATGGGGATACGCAGTATTTT
TRBD1	many	TRBV18	TRBJ1-2	CATQGGTPGYTF	TGTGCCACCCAGGGGGGGACCCCTGGCTACACCTTC
TRBD2	few	TRBV7-3	TRBJ2-3	CASSRGGTTPTDTQYF	TGTGCCAGCAGCCGAGGCGGGACTACACCCACAGATACGCAGTATTTT
TRBD2	few	TRBV5-1	TRBJ2-7	CASSWTGGGVGYEQYF	TGCGCCAGCAGCTGGACCGGTGGGGGGGTAGGCTACGAGCAGTACTTC
-	many	TRBV11-1	TRBJ2-5	CASSSLIETQYF	TGTGCCAGCAGCTCTTTAATTGAGACCCAGTACTTC
TRBD2	few	TRBV5-1	TRBJ2-3	CASRRGGGKGDTQYF	TGCGCCAGCCGCCGGGGGGGCGGGAAGGGAGATACGCAGTATTTT
TRBD2	few	TRBV4-2	TRBJ2-7	CASSRDTGGGSSYEQYF	TGTGCCAGCAGCCGAGACACGGGGGGAGGGAGCTCCTACGAGCAGTACTTC
TRBD1	-	TRBV6-1	TRBJ1-5	CASRARDRADQPQHF	TGTGCCAGCAGGGCCCGGGACAGGGCGGATCAGCCCCAGCATTTT
TRBD2	-	TRBV19	TRBJ2-7	CASSRGTSGSNYEQYF	TGTGCCAGTAGCAGAGGGACTAGCGGGAGTAACTACGAGCAGTACTTC
-	few	TRBV3-1	TRBJ2-5	CASSQGDLRAQYF	TGTGCCAGCAGCCAAGGGGACCTACGGGCCCAGTACTTC
-	many	TRBV6-2/TRBV6-3	TRBJ2-7	CASSPRDPSYEQYF	TGTGCCAGCAGCCCCCGGGACCCTTCCTACGAGCAGTACTTC
-	many	TRBV11-2	TRBJ2-3	CASSSQQGRTQYF	TGTGCCAGCAGCTCCCAACAGGGAAGGACGCAGTATTTT
-	few	TRBV6-2/TRBV6-3	TRBJ2-7	CASSSQGIEEQYF	TGTGCCAGCAGTTCCCAGGGGATCGAGGAGCAGTACTTC
-	many	TRBV29-1	TRBJ2-1	CSVDYPGDNEQFF	TGCAGCGTTGATTATCCGGGAGACAATGAGCAGTTCTTC
-	-	TRBV28	TRBJ1-2	CASSRSLGGYTF	TGTGCCAGCAGTCGTAGCCTGGGAGGCTACACCTTC
TRBD2	few	TRBV6-5	TRBJ2-7	CASSYSIIAGNYEQYF	TGTGCCAGCAGTTACTCGATTATAGCGGGAAACTACGAGCAGTACTTC
TRBD2	few	TRBV27	TRBJ2-3	CASTPSGLAGRASTDTQYF	TGTGCCAGCACTCCCAGCGGCCTAGCGGGTAGAGCTAGCACAGATACGCAGTATTTT